These T cell receptor beta chains were read from a single sample in a study of blood T cells in healthy people across ages. MiXCR, applied by TCRdb to the 5' RACE reads, yields one record per CDR3 protein. The sample includes around 1.5 million distinct CDR3 sequences, around 35% of them seen just once. Sequenced material: blood. The source is a woman in her 30s in good health. CDR3s include the opening cysteine and the closing phenylalanine or tryptophan. A D gene is named only where the DNA matches it firmly. Size is stated for part of the rows, as once, few or many counts, or as a class when the clone is expanded.

NA | TRBJ1-1 | TRBV4-1 | NA | CASSQDLDGGNTEAFF | TGCGCCAGCAGCCAAGATTTGGACGGGGGGAACACTGAAGCTTTCTTT
NA | TRBJ1-2 | TRBV21-1 | NA | CASSPGQVPNYGYTF | TGTGCCAGCAGCCCGGGACAGGTTCCTAACTATGGCTACACCTTC
NA | TRBJ2-1 | TRBV6-1 | NA | CASSKVGTRSYNEQFF | TGTGCCAGCAGTAAAGTAGGGACAAGGTCCTACAATGAGCAGTTCTTC
NA | TRBJ2-3 | TRBV7-3 | NA | CASSLRGSPSTDTQYF | TGTGCCAGCAGCTTACGGGGGTCCCCTAGCACAGATACGCAGTATTTT
NA | TRBJ2-6 | TRBV2 | NA | CASSGIRTAGANVLTF | TGTGCCAGCAGCGGGATTAGGACAGCTGGGGCCAACGTCCTGACTTTC
TRBD2 | TRBJ2-5 | TRBV28 | few | CASSAGTSWGQETQYF | TGTGCCAGCAGTGCCGGGACTAGCTGGGGCCAAGAGACCCAGTACTTC
TRBD2 | TRBJ2-7 | TRBV2 | few | CASSEERGSSYEQYF | TGTGCCAGCAGTGAGGAGCGGGGGAGCTCCTACGAGCAGTACTTC
NA | TRBJ1-2 | TRBV2 | NA | CASSVRTASNYGYTF | TGTGCCAGCAGTGTCCGGACAGCCTCTAACTATGGCTACACCTTC
NA | TRBJ2-1 | TRBV4-2 | NA | CASSQDAPTSSYNEQFF | TGTGCCAGCAGCCAAGATGCACCGACAAGCTCCTACAATGAGCAGTTCTTC
NA | TRBJ2-5 | TRBV3-1 | NA | CASSPPPKNFFLVETQYF | TGTGCCAGCAGCCCTCCTCCCAAGAACTTCTTCCTCGTAGAGACCCAGTACTTC
TRBD1 | TRBJ1-6 | TRBV7-2 | NA | CASNYVQGSSYNSPLHF | TGTGCCAGCAACTACGTACAGGGGAGCTCCTATAATTCACCCCTCCACTTT
NA | TRBJ2-7 | TRBV20-1 | NA | CSARGSRSFSYEQYF | TGCAGTGCTAGAGGATCCCGGAGCTTCTCCTACGAGCAGTACTTC
NA | TRBJ2-3 | TRBV27 | NA | CASKPFRTDTQYF | TGTGCCAGCAAACCGTTTCGGACAGATACGCAGTATTTT
NA | TRBJ2-5 | TRBV12-3/TRBV12-4 | once | CASSTRRDGETQYF | TGTGCCAGCAGCACCCGGCGGGACGGAGAGACCCAGTACTTC
TRBD2 | TRBJ2-6 | TRBV13 | NA | CASSLREGRLTGANVLTF | TGTGCCAGCAGCTTACGGGAGGGGCGTCTAACTGGGGCCAACGTCCTGACTTTC
NA | TRBJ2-2 | TRBV5-1 | NA | CASRFSGANTGELFF | TGCGCCAGCAGATTCAGCGGAGCGAACACCGGGGAGCTGTTTTTT
NA | TRBJ2-3 | TRBV5-1 | NA | CASTSSSSSTDTQYF | TGCGCCAGCACGTCCTCGTCCTCTAGCACAGATACGCAGTATTTT
TRBD1 | TRBJ2-5 | TRBV11-1 | NA | CASSSNRGETQYF | TGTGCCAGCAGCTCCAACAGGGGGGAGACCCAGTACTTC
NA | TRBJ1-2 | TRBV14 | few | CASSQDQRFGEWGYTF | TGTGCCAGCAGCCAAGATCAACGGTTCGGCGAGTGGGGCTACACCTTC
NA | TRBJ1-1 | TRBV7-2 | few | CASCWAGGENTEAFF | TGTGCCAGCTGTTGGGCCGGGGGCGAGAACACTGAAGCTTTCTTT
TRBD1 | TRBJ1-2 | TRBV2 | few | CAKGGQGYGYTF | TGTGCCAAAGGAGGACAGGGGTATGGCTACACCTTC
NA | TRBJ1-2 | TRBV20-1 | NA | CSATPGNYSYTF | TGCAGTGCGACCCCAGGGAACTATAGCTACACCTTC
TRBD1 | TRBJ1-2 | TRBV27 | NA | CASSPRPTTGLNYGYTF | TGTGCCAGCAGTCCCCGCCCCACGACAGGGCTGAACTATGGCTACACCTTC
TRBD2 | TRBJ2-7 | TRBV6-6 | once | CASSWGLAGGSYEQYF | TGTGCCAGCAGTTGGGGACTAGCGGGAGGCTCCTACGAGCAGTACTTC
TRBD1 | TRBJ1-2 | TRBV28 | NA | CASSVPLGQGAGGYTF | TGTGCCAGCAGTGTCCCCCTGGGACAGGGGGCCGGGGGCTACACCTTC
NA | TRBJ2-3 | TRBV5-1 | few | CASSPRGPGDTQYF | TGCGCCAGCAGCCCCCGGGGTCCCGGAGATACGCAGTATTTT
NA | TRBJ2-5 | TRBV2 | NA | CTSSTTGGGETQYF | TGTACCAGCAGTACTACAGGGGGGGGAGAGACCCAGTACTTC
NA | TRBJ2-3 | TRBV3-1 | few | CASSQADSTDTQYF | TGTGCCAGCAGCCAAGCTGACAGCACAGATACGCAGTATTTT
TRBD2 | TRBJ2-4 | TRBV11-2 | few | CASSFGRENIQYF | TGTGCCAGCAGCTTTGGGAGGGAAAACATTCAGTACTTC
NA | TRBJ2-1 | TRBV29-1 | few | CSVQAGQGYNEQFF | TGCAGCGTGCAAGCGGGTCAAGGCTACAATGAGCAGTTCTTC
TRBD2 | TRBJ2-3 | TRBV7-3 | NA | CASRMTSGTRTDTQYF | TGTGCCAGCAGGATGACTAGCGGGACCCGCACAGATACGCAGTATTTT
NA | TRBJ2-1 | TRBV7-9 | NA | CASSSGGGLDANEQFF | TGTGCCAGCAGCTCGGGGGGCGGTCTAGACGCCAATGAGCAGTTCTTC
TRBD2 | TRBJ2-1 | TRBV4-1 | few | CASSQEGTSMNEQFF | TGCGCCAGCAGCCAAGAAGGGACTAGTATGAATGAGCAGTTCTTC
TRBD1 | TRBJ2-1 | TRBV6-5 | few | CASRDRGRLEQFF | TGTGCCAGCAGGGACAGGGGGCGGCTTGAGCAGTTCTTC
TRBD2 | TRBJ2-5 | TRBV20-1 | NA | CSAILAGSETQYF | TGCAGTGCTATCCTAGCGGGGAGCGAGACCCAGTACTTC
TRBD1 | TRBJ2-4 | TRBV2 | many | CASTADRAGAKNIQYF | TGTGCCAGCACCGCAGACAGGGCCGGAGCCAAAAACATTCAGTACTTC
TRBD1 | TRBJ1-1 | TRBV24-1 | NA | CATSDPDRAGTEAFF | TGTGCCACCAGTGACCCGGACAGGGCGGGCACTGAAGCTTTCTTT
TRBD1 | TRBJ2-7 | TRBV27 | NA | CASTGVAGGHEQYF | TGTGCCAGCACCGGGGTAGCAGGGGGCCACGAGCAGTACTTC
TRBD1 | TRBJ1-4 | TRBV12-3/TRBV12-4 | NA | CASRDRGLEKLFF | TGTGCCAGCCGGGACAGGGGGCTTGAAAAACTGTTTTTT
TRBD2 | TRBJ2-1 | TRBV4-1 | many | CASSQGLAGVSDEQFF | TGCGCCAGCAGCCAGGGGCTAGCGGGGGTCAGCGATGAGCAGTTCTTC
TRBD1 | TRBJ1-1 | TRBV20-1 | NA | CSARIQGALTEAFF | TGCAGTGCTAGGATACAGGGGGCGCTCACTGAAGCTTTCTTT
NA | TRBJ2-7 | TRBV20-1 | many | CSASPAGSYEQYF | TGCAGTGCTAGTCCCGCCGGATCCTACGAGCAGTACTTC
NA | TRBJ2-1 | TRBV6-1 | NA | CASHTLKGTNEQFF | TGTGCCAGCCACACTTTGAAGGGGACCAATGAGCAGTTCTTC
NA | TRBJ1-1 | TRBV27 | few | CASSWSGVNTEAFF | TGTGCCAGCAGTTGGTCGGGCGTGAACACTGAAGCTTTCTTT
NA | TRBJ2-3 | TRBV3-1 | NA | CASSRGITKGDTQYF | TGTGCCAGCAGCCGCGGGATCACGAAAGGGGATACGCAGTATTTT
NA | TRBJ1-2 | TRBV15 | NA | CATSRIRGNYGYTF | TGTGCCACCAGCAGGATACGGGGAAACTATGGCTACACCTTC
NA | TRBJ2-7 | TRBV18 | NA | CASSAPPQGGPYEQYF | TGTGCCAGCTCCGCCCCACCTCAGGGGGGTCCCTACGAGCAGTACTTC
TRBD2 | TRBJ2-1 | TRBV27 | NA | CASSLLALQSSYNEQFF | TGTGCCAGCAGTCTACTAGCGCTTCAGAGCTCCTACAATGAGCAGTTCTTC
NA | TRBJ1-2 | TRBV4-2 | few | CASSPVGSFYGYTF | TGTGCCAGCAGCCCAGTCGGCAGCTTCTATGGCTACACCTTC
NA | TRBJ1-5 | TRBV9 | few | CASSVGDNQPQHF | TGTGCCAGCAGCGTAGGAGACAATCAGCCCCAGCATTTT
NA | TRBJ2-1 | TRBV3-1 | NA | CASSQVTSPTNEQFF | TGTGCCAGCAGCCAAGTCACGAGTCCGACCAATGAGCAGTTCTTC
NA | TRBJ1-1 | TRBV19 | NA | CASSIGGIEAFF | TGTGCCAGTAGTATCGGAGGGATTGAAGCTTTCTTT
NA | TRBJ2-7 | TRBV5-4 | NA | CASRLDTYYEQYF | TGTGCCAGCAGACTCGACACTTACTACGAGCAGTACTTC
NA | TRBJ2-3 | TRBV21-1 | NA | CASSKVRGGEDF | TGTGCCAGCAGCAAAGTCCGGGGCGGGGAAGATTTT
NA | TRBJ2-1 | TRBV5-4 | NA | CASSFLASDYNEQFF | TGTGCCAGCAGCTTTCTAGCGTCCGACTACAATGAGCAGTTCTTC
NA | TRBJ1-1 | TRBV20-1 | NA | CSARDRQGPGTTEAFF | TGCAGTGCTAGAGATAGGCAGGGGCCAGGAACCACTGAAGCTTTCTTT
NA | TRBJ1-1 | TRBV5-1 | NA | CASSLSGEEVEAFF | TGCGCCAGCAGCTTGTCCGGCGAGGAGGTTGAAGCTTTCTTT
NA | TRBJ2-7 | TRBV13 | many | CASSLRETYEQYF | TGTGCCAGCAGTTTGAGGGAGACCTACGAGCAGTACTTC